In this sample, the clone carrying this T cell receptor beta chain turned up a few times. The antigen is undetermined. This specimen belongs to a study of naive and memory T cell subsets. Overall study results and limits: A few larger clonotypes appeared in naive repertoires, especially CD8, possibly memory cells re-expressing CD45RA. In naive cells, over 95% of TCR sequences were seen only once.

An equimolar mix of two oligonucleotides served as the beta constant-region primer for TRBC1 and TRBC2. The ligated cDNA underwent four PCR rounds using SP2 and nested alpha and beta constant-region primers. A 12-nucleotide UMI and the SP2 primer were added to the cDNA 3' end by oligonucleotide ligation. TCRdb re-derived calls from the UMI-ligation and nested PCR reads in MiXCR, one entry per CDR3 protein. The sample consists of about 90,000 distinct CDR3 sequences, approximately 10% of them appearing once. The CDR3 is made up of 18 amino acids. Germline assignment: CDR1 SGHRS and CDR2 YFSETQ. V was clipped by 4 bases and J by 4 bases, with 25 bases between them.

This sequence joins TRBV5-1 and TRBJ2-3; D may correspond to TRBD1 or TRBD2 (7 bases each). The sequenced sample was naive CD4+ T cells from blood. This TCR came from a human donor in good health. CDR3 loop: CASSPRRGGGTRADTQYF. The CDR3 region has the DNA TGCGCCAGCAGCCCCCGCAGGGGGGGGGGAACGAGGGCAGATACGCAGTATTTT.